The rows below give T cell receptor beta chains drawn from one sample of a study of blood T cell repertoires in COVID-19. Generated by immunoSEQ multiplex PCR, the TCRdb table keeps only in-frame clones and is missing some. The sample consists of over 400,000 clones, 70% to 90% of them appearing once. The sample taken for sequencing was peripheral blood. The receptors were sampled from a woman in her twenties or thirties with active or convalescent COVID-19. CDR3s include the opening cysteine and the closing phenylalanine or tryptophan. The D gene is left open where the match is weak. Size values are once, few and many counts, or a class for expanded clones, and some rows have none.

TRBV5-6	14	TRBJ1-5	.	.	CASSLGGGPRPQHF	TGTGCCAGCAGCTTGGGGGGCGGCCCCCGACCCCAGCATTTT
TRBV7-9	15	TRBJ2-7	.	.	CASSVYREKTYEQYF	TGTGCCAGCAGCGTATACCGGGAGAAGACCTACGAGCAGTACTTC
TRBV11-2	17	TRBJ2-2	.	TRBD1	CASSFPVTGKNTGELFF	TGTGCCAGCAGCTTCCCCGTGACAGGGAAGAACACCGGGGAGCTGTTTTTT
TRBV18	12	TRBJ2-7	.	TRBD1	CASSPTGDEQYF	TGTGCCAGCTCACCTACAGGGGACGAGCAGTACTTC
TRBV19	14	TRBJ2-7	.	.	CASTRPGASYEQYF	TGTGCCAGTACCCGCCCAGGGGCATCCTACGAGCAGTACTTC
TRBV12-5	14	TRBJ1-3	.	.	CASGLDGSGNTIYF	TGTGCTAGTGGTTTGGACGGTTCTGGAAACACCATATATTTT
TRBV18	17	TRBJ1-3	.	TRBD1	CASSPLARTGPGNTIYF	TGTGCCAGCTCACCGCTTGCAAGGACAGGCCCAGGAAACACCATATATTTT
TRBV6-6	15	TRBJ1-5	.	.	CASSTHRVLAEPQHF	TGTGCCAGCAGTACGCACCGGGTCCTCGCAGAGCCCCAGCATTTT
TRBV4-1	18	TRBJ1-1	.	.	CASSQGETPGGRDTEAFF	TGCGCCAGCAGCCAAGGCGAAACCCCCGGAGGGAGGGACACTGAAGCTTTCTTT
TRBV5-8	16	TRBJ2-5	.	TRBD1	CASSLIEGAWEETQYF	TGTGCCAGCAGCTTAATAGAGGGGGCTTGGGAAGAGACCCAGTACTTC
TRBV10-1	13	TRBJ2-7	once	.	CASSGAGSYEQYF	TGCGCCAGCAGTGGGGCGGGCTCCTACGAGCAGTACTTC
TRBV7-8	14	TRBJ1-2	few	.	CASSLAPGLGGYTF	TGTGCCAGCAGCTTAGCCCCAGGGTTGGGTGGCTACACCTTC
TRBV6-6	15	TRBJ2-2	.	TRBD1	CASSPGQGFTGELFF	TGTGCCAGCAGCCCGGGACAGGGGTTCACCGGGGAGCTGTTTTTT
TRBV27	12	TRBJ2-7	.	.	CASSISGYEQYF	TGTGCCAGCAGTATCTCAGGGTACGAGCAGTACTTC
TRBV6-5	13	TRBJ1-2	.	TRBD1	CASKPGGAGGYTF	TGTGCCAGCAAACCAGGGGGCGCCGGTGGCTACACCTTC
TRBV11-3	16	TRBJ2-3	.	TRBD2	CASSLAGTSGTDTQYF	TGTGCCAGCAGCTTAGCCGGGACTAGCGGCACAGATACGCAGTATTTT
TRBV11-2	16	TRBJ2-2	.	TRBD2	CASSDTSGRLAGELFF	TGTGCCAGCAGTGACACTAGCGGGAGGTTGGCCGGGGAGCTGTTTTTT
TRBV15	16	TRBJ2-3	.	TRBD2	CATSRDSGGSTDTQYF	TGTGCCACCAGCAGAGACTCGGGAGGTAGCACAGATACGCAGTATTTT
TRBV6-4	16	TRBJ1-2	.	TRBD1	CASRISTGLENYGYTF	TGTGCCAGCAGAATTTCGACAGGGTTGGAAAACTATGGCTACACCTTC
TRBV2	15	TRBJ1-4	.	.	CASSARGGLREKLFF	TGTGCCAGCAGTGCGAGGGGAGGGCTAAGGGAAAAACTGTTTTTT
TRBV19	16	TRBJ1-3	.	.	CASSIPGQFSGNTIYF	TGTGCCAGTAGTATCCCGGGACAATTCTCTGGAAACACCATATATTTT
TRBV5-1	15	TRBJ2-1	once	.	CASSLVSDPYNEQFF	TGCGCCAGCAGCTTGGTTAGCGACCCCTACAATGAGCAGTTCTTC
TRBV4-1	13	TRBJ2-7	.	.	CASSQVGGGEQYF	TGCGCCAGCAGCCAAGTGGGCGGAGGCGAGCAGTACTTC
TRBV27	16	TRBJ1-4	.	TRBD1	CASSPSEGAFIEKLFF	TGTGCCAGCAGTCCCTCGGAGGGGGCGTTTATTGAAAAACTGTTTTTT
TRBV7-4	13	TRBJ1-4	.	.	CASSFLFNEKLFF	TGTGCCAGCAGCTTTCTTTTTAATGAAAAACTGTTTTTT
TRBV19	14	TRBJ1-2	.	.	CASSIDPLLYGYTF	TGTGCCAGTAGTATAGATCCCCTCCTCTATGGCTACACCTTC
TRBV5-6	14	TRBJ1-3	once	.	CASSFYTGGNTIYF	TGTGCCAGCAGCTTCTATACAGGGGGAAACACCATATATTTT
TRBV15	14	TRBJ1-1	.	.	CATSIEELNTEAFF	TGTGCCACCAGCATAGAGGAGTTGAACACTGAAGCTTTCTTT
TRBV3-1/TRBV3-2	15	TRBJ1-3	.	.	CASSQDKSSGNTIYF	TGTGCCAGCAGCCAAGATAAGAGCTCTGGAAACACCATATATTTT
TRBV5-6	14	TRBJ1-1	.	.	CASSFPNDGTEAFF	TGTGCCAGCAGCTTTCCTAATGACGGGACTGAAGCTTTCTTT
TRBV30	16	TRBJ2-3	.	.	CAWSVLRIYSTDTQYF	TGTGCCTGGAGTGTACTCAGGATCTATAGCACAGATACGCAGTATTTT
TRBV15	15	TRBJ2-7	.	.	CATSRGAGNSHEQYF	TGTGCCACCAGCAGAGGTGCAGGGAATTCACACGAGCAGTACTTC
TRBV15	15	TRBJ2-2	.	.	CATSSTWSTTGELFF	TGTGCCACCAGCTCGACTTGGAGCACCACCGGGGAGCTGTTTTTT
TRBV5-1	15	TRBJ2-7	.	TRBD2	CASSFTSGISYEQYF	TGCGCCAGCAGCTTTACTAGCGGGATCTCCTACGAGCAGTACTTC
TRBV6-5	14	TRBJ2-2	.	.	CASSYNIGTGELFF	TGTGCCAGCAGTTACAACATCGGGACCGGGGAGCTGTTTTTT
TRBV3-1/TRBV3-2	13	TRBJ1-2	.	.	CASSQARAYGYTF	TGTGCCAGCAGCCAAGCCCGAGCCTATGGCTACACCTTC
TRBV10-3	16	TRBJ1-1	.	TRBD1	CAISESRGRGYTEAFF	TGTGCCATCAGTGAGTCAAGGGGGCGCGGTTACACTGAAGCTTTCTTT
TRBV5-1	17	TRBJ1-4	.	.	CASSLGLYRGFDEKLFF	TGCGCCAGCAGCTTGGGATTGTATCGGGGATTTGATGAAAAACTGTTTTTT
TRBV4-1	14	TRBJ2-5	.	TRBD1	CASSQEDRGETQYF	TGCGCCAGCAGCCAGGAGGACAGGGGGGAGACCCAGTACTTC